This T cell receptor (beta chain) was found in a study of blood T cell repertoires in COVID-19 (dated by TCRdb to about 2020). General notes on the study: Samples from collaborators originated in the United States, Italy and Spain and spanned both the acute and convalescent phases of COVID-19. The prospective study material was composed of cDNA or gDNA derived from T cells, B-cell-depleted T cells, or PBMCs. The dataset comprised deeply sampled blood TCRbeta repertoires from subjects exposed to, actively infected with, or recovered from COVID-19. The samples were drawn from the first 160 participants of the ongoing ImmuneRACE study and from some 1,300 subjects provided by 6 global collaborators. The repertoires were released in a freely available public database meant as a resource for research on the immune response to SARS-CoV-2. Nearly every sample came with metadata listing a de-identified subject ID, COVID-19 status, age in years and sex. Where HLA class I and class II types were available, the types were taken from metadata supplied by the sample provider, not from assay-based typing. The paper's findings and limits, for the study overall: The quantity of clinical and demographic metadata differed by source and by participant and was supplied without curation.

The immunoSEQ Assay, a bias-controlled multiplex PCR, was used to amplify TCRbeta CDR3 regions from genomic DNA. The paper's data handling went like this. The number of nucleated cells in each sample was estimated from the amplification of reference gene primers within the assay. To quantify the absolute abundance of each unique TCRbeta CDR3 rearrangement, sequence reads were collapsed and filtered. For each sample, productive Simpson clonality was calculated by taking the square root of Simpson's diversity index across productive rearrangements. The table was pulled from immuneACCESS by TCRdb, which kept in-frame rearrangements only. Such tables lose some clones; where checked, under half of the loss comes from unresolved V genes, and the rest has no known cause. D and trimming come from the DNA, and the V and J calls and clone size come from that table. The sample table lists about 410,000 clones, 70% to 90% of them with a count of one. The top ten hold 1.5% to 1.9% of the sample.

In regard to this clone: What antigen it recognizes has not been identified. No much larger clone exists at a distance of one base, and base qualities are not known.

Its CDR3 holds 15 amino acids, cysteine through phenylalanine. The entry retains the CDR3 DNA only, 45 bases that are in frame from base 1. CDR1 and CDR2 (LNHNV, YYDKDF) derive from the germline V gene (reference sequence). At the junction V is shortened by 6 bases and J by 4 bases, with 18 bases in between. At one collaborating source in Seattle, patients were enrolled during active infection and were followed longitudinally through the course of disease. Collaborating institutions collected whole blood in K2EDTA tubes following their own protocols. For TCRbeta analysis, collaborators shipped samples as frozen whole blood, isolated PBMCs, or DNA extracted from either of those sample types.

The source material was peripheral blood. The TCR was taken from a woman aged 40 to 50 with COVID-19, enrolled during active disease. The V gene is TRBV15 and the J gene is TRBJ1-2, with no confident D gene call. Read as DNA, the sequence is TGTGCCACCAGTGGATCCGGGAGTAGGCTCTATGGCTACACCTTC. It is translated as CATSGSGSRLYGYTF.